The clone carrying this T cell receptor beta chain was seen only a few times. Its specificity is not known. This sample stems from a study of CD8 T cell repertoires and HIV-1 epitope variants. Study summary: T cells were stimulated with Twenty-five Gag and Nef peptides separately. Enriched T cells were co-cultured with equal autologous T cell-negative cells. Broader study findings: A handful of clonotypes recognized Nef KF9, one HW9, none TAALDMSHF.

The CDR3 extends over 15 amino acids. Trimming cost V 6 bases and J 6 bases; bases outside gene matches: 7. Per germline, CDR1 KGHSH and CDR2 LQKENI. Survey-depth immunoSEQ sequencing covered TCR beta CDR3 regions. Here immunoSEQ multiplex PCR was the method, and the copy in TCRdb shows in-frame clones only, minus some. The sample consists of a few thousand clones, roughly 67% of them appearing once. This rearrangement joins TRBV18 to TRBJ1-5; TRBD1 matches 11 bases. Sequencing was carried out using cultured CD8+ T cells derived from PBMCs. This clonotype was sampled from a male donor with HIV. The CDR3 coding sequence is TGTGCCAGCTCCCGGGGACAGGGGGAAGGTCAGCCCCAGCATTTT. Translation gives CASSRGQGEGQPQHF.